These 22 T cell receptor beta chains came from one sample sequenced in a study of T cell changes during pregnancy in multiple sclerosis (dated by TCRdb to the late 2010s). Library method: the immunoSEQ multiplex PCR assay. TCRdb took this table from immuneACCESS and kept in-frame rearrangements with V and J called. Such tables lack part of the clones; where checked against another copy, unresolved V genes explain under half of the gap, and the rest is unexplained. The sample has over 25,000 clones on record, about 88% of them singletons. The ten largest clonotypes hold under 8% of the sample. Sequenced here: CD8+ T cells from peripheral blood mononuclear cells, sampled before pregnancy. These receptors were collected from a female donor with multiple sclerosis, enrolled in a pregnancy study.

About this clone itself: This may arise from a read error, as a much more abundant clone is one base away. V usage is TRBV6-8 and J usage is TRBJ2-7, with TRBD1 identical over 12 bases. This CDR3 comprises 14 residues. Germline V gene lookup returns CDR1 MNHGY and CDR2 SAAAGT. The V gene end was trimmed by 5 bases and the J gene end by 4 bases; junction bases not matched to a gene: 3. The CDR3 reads CASSEGQGAYEQYF. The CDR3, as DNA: TGTGCCAGCAGTGAGGGACAGGGGGCGTACGAGCAGTACTTC.

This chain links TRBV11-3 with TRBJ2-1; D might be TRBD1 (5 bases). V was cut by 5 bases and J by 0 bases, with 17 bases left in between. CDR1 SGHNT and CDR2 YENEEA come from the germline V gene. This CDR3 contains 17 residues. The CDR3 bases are TGTGCCAGCAGCCCTTTTCTCGGACATATCTCCTACAATGAGCAGTTCTTC. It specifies CASSPFLGHISYNEQFF.

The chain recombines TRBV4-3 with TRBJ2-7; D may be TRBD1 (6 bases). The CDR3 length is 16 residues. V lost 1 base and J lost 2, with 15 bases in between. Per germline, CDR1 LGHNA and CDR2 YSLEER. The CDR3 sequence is CASSQATRQVAYEQYF. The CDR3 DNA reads TGCGCCAGCAGCCAAGCAACTAGACAGGTAGCCTACGAGCAGTACTTC.

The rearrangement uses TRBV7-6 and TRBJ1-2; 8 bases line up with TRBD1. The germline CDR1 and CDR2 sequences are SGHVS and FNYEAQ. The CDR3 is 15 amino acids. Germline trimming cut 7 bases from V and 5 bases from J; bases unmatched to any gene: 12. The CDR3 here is CASTYDPGQVYGYTF. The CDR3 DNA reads TGTGCCAGCACTTACGACCCGGGACAGGTTTATGGCTACACCTTC.

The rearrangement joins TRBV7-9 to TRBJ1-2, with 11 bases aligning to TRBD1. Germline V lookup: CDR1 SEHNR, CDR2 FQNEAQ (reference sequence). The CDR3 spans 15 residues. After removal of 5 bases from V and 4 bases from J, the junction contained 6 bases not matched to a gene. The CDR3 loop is CASSPGQGGVYGYTF. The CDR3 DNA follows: TGTGCCAGCAGCCCGGGACAGGGGGGAGTCTATGGCTACACCTTC.

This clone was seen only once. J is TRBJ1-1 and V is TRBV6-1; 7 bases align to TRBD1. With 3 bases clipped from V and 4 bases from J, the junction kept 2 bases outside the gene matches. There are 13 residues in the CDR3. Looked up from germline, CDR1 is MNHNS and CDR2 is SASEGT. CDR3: CASSDRGSTEAFF. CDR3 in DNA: TGTGCCAGCAGTGACAGGGGGAGCACTGAAGCTTTCTTT.

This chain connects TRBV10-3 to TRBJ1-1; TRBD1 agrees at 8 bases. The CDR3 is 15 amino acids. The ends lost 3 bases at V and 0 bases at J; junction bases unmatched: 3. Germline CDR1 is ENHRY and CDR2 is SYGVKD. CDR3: CAISDRQGMNTEAFF. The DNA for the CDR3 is TGTGCCATCAGTGATAGACAGGGGATGAACACTGAAGCTTTCTTT.

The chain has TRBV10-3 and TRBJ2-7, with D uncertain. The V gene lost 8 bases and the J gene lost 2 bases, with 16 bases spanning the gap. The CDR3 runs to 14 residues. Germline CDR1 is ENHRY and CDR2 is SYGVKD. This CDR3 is CAIADGGAAYEQYF. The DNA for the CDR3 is TGTGCCATCGCCGATGGCGGTGCGGCCTACGAGCAGTACTTC.

CDR3 residues: CASAAGGPPYEQYF. CDR3 DNA sequence: TGTGCCAGCGCCGCGGGGGGTCCCCCCTACGAGCAGTACTTC. The rearrangement links TRBV9 to TRBJ2-7; 8 nucleotides line up with TRBD2. The length of the CDR3 is 14 residues. Germline CDR1 and CDR2: SGDLS and YYNGEE. Trimming took 7 bases from V and 2 from J; bases not matched to a gene: 8.

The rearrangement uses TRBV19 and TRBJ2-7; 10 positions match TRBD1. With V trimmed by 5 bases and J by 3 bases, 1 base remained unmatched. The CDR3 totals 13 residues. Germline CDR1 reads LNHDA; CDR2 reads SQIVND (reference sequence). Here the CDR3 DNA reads TGTGCCAGTAGTGACAGGGGGCGCTACGAGCAGTACTTC. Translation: CASSDRGRYEQYF.

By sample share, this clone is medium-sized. Written as DNA, the CDR3 is TGTGCCAGCAGTCCCATAGCGGGGGGGCACACAGATACGCAGTATTTT. This translates into CASSPIAGGHTDTQYF. V usage is TRBV6-4 and J usage is TRBJ2-3; 11 positions agree with TRBD2. Germline V gene lookup returns CDR1 MRHNA and CDR2 SNTAGT. The CDR3 runs to 16 residues. V shed 5 bases and J 2 bases; nucleotides not matched to a gene: 6.

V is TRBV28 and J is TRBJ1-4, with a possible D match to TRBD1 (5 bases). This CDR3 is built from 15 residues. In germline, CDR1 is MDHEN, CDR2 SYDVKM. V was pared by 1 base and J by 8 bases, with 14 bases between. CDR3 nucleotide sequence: TGTGCCAGCAGTTTATCTCAGGGAATCGTGGAAAAACTGTTTTTT. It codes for CASSLSQGIVEKLFF.

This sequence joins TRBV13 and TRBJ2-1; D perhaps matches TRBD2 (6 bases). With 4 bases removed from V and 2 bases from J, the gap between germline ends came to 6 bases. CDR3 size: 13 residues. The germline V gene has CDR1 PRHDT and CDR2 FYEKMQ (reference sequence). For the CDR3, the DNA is TGTGCCAGCAGCTGGGGGGCCTACAATGAGCAGTTCTTC. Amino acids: CASSWGAYNEQFF.

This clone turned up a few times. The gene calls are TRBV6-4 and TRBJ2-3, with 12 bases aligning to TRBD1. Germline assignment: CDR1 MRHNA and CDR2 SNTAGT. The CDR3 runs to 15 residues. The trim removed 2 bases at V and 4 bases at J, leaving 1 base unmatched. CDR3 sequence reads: CASSDGTGGADTQYF. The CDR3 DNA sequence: TGTGCCAGCAGTGACGGGACAGGGGGCGCAGATACGCAGTATTTT.

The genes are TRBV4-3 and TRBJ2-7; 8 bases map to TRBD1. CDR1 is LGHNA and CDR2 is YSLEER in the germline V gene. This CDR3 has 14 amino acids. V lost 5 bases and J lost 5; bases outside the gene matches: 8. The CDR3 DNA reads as TGCGCCAGCAGCACGGACAGGGAGTCCCACGAGCAGTACTTC. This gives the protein CASSTDRESHEQYF.

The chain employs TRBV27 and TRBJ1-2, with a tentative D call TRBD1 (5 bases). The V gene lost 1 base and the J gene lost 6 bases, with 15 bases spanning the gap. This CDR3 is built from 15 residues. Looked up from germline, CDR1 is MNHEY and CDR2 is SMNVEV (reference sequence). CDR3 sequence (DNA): TGTGCCAGCAGTTTATGGGGGGGGATTAGCGATGGCTACACCTTC. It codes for CASSLWGGISDGYTF.

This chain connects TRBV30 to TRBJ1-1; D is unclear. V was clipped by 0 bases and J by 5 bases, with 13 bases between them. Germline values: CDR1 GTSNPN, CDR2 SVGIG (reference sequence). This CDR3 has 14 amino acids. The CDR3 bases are TGTGCCTGGAGTGTATTACCAACTGAGACTGAAGCTTTCTTT. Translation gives CAWSVLPTETEAFF.

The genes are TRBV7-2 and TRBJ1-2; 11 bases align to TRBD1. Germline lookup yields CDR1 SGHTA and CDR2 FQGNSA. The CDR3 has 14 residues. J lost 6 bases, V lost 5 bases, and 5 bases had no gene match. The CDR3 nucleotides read TGTGCCAGCAGCCCGGGACAGGGGGGGAATGGCTACACCTTC. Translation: CASSPGQGGNGYTF.

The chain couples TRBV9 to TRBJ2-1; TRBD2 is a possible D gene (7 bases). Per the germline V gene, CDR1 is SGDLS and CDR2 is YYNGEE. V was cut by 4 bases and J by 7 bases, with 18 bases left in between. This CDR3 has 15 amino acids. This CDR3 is CASSPFRGATNEQFF. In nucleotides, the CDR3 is TGTGCCAGCAGCCCATTCCGGGGGGCGACGAATGAGCAGTTCTTC.

The CDR3 here is CAAVGPLYGYTF. CDR3 nucleotide sequence: TGTGCCGCGGTTGGCCCCCTCTATGGCTACACCTTC. The rearrangement uses TRBV2 and TRBJ1-2; D gene uncertain. CDR3 length equals 12 residues. Germline assignment: CDR1 SNHLY and CDR2 FYNNEI. V lost 11 bases and J lost 4, with 14 bases in between.

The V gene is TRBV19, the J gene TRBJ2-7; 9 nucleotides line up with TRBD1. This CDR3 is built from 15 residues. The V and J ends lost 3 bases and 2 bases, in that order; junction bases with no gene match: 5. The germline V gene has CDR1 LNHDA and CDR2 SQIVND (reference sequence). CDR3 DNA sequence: TGTGCCAGTAGTATCCAAACAGGGGGCCCCTACGAGCAGTACTTC. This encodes CASSIQTGGPYEQYF.

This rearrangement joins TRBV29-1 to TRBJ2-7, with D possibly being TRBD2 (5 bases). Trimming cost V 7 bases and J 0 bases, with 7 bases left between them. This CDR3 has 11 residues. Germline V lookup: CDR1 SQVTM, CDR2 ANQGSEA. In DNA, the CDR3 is TGCAGCGGTCGGGACTCCTACGAGCAGTACTTC. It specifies CSGRDSYEQYF.